Sequencing of this T cell receptor (beta chain) was carried out in a study of esophageal squamous cell carcinoma tumors (dated by TCRdb to about 2021). Background on the whole study: Using principal component analysis combined with K-means clustering of immunohistochemical values for T-cell and checkpoint markers, the researchers divided patients into immuno relation high and low groups. Across the roughly ten cases, roughly 1,800,000 TCRalpha and over a million TCRbeta total reads were obtained, of which around 30,000 and 35,000 were unique. The study was designed to assess TCR repertoire diversity and shared TCR repertoires of T cells within the tumor environment of esophageal squamous cell carcinoma. The wider cohort included under 55 esophageal squamous cell carcinoma patients in Japan who were treated with surgery, of whom approximately 20 were high and about 32 were low immuno relation cases. TCR sequencing was performed on 10 or so patients, consisting of five randomly selected high immuno relation cases and five background-matched low immuno relation cases.

This clonotype was observed many times. Its binding antigen is unknown. No much larger clonotype is one base removed from it; base qualities were not supplied. Enrollment excluded patients who had received neoadjuvant chemotherapy or who had no clinical information. The TCR-sequenced cases shown were male, and subtotal esophagectomy with 2- or 3-field lymphadenectomy was performed in the TCR-sequenced cases shown. No T-cell sorting was done; instead, RNA was pulled from bulk tumor tissue sections using a Qiagen AllPrep kit. Small sections of surgically resected tumor tissue were kept in RNAlater reagent at -80 degrees C until RNA was extracted. Receptor amplification or capture employed 5' RACE. PCR with KAPA HiFi used TCRalpha or TCRbeta constant-region primers plus a P20EA primer, followed by nested second PCR with CA2 or CB2. Amplification of TCR genes was performed by unbiased adaptor ligation RT-PCR, in which reverse transcription was carried out with Superscript III and a polyT18-containing BSL-18E primer. Once second-strand synthesis and blunting were done, the P10EA/P20EA adaptor was ligated onto the 5' end of the cDNA, and NotI digestion came next. Both the first and second PCRs consisted of around 18 cycles of 98 degrees C for 20 s, 65 degrees C for 30 s and 72 degrees C for 1 min. The Nextera XT Index kit v2 Set A was used to index the amplicons, which were pooled in equimolar amounts and quantified with a Qubit 2.0 Fluorometer. For sequencing, the Illumina MiSeq platform generated 2x300 bp paired-end reads. Per the source publication's procedure: Using Repertoire Genesis software ver.1.0, reads were assigned to V and J genes based on the highest identity to IMGT reference sequences. The CDR3 region was defined as running from Cys104 to Phe118 plus Gly119 and was then translated, while a unique sequence read was defined by a distinct combination of V, J and CDR3 amino acids. A shared V|J combination was chosen only when it reached significance in both a Fisher's exact test in edgeR and a Mann Whitney U test. Repertoire dissimilarity index was computed with the R rdi package after removing singletons and bootstrapping 500 repertoire combinations. TCRdb trimmed the raw reads at Q25, called clones with MiXCR and kept productive beta chains. Rows merge per CDR3 protein into single entries with the most common DNA and genes. The V and J calls, along with clone size, are taken from TCRdb and not from the paper's own processing. The sample table contains around 5,900 distinct CDR3 sequences; only one count was recorded for approximately 23% of them. Around 31% of the sample is in the top ten clones.

The study at large found these results: Of the roughly 10 cases, a few showed one dominant TCRalpha VJ recombination along with apparently reduced TCRalpha diversity. Around 30 TRAV|TRAJ and 23 TRBV|TRBJ combinations appeared shared among high immuno relation cases, including TRAV13-1|TRAJ22 and TRBV7-9|TRBJ2-7. No difference in total TCR repertoire counts was observed between groups, whereas significant repertoire counts were found to be higher in the high immuno relation group. Given the large variation in the TCRalphabeta repertoire, shared V|J recombination candidates may have been selected by chance. TCR repertoire analysis included only a few cases, and CDR3 clonotype-level investigation was not performed. TCRalpha and TCRbeta chains were sequenced separately, so chain pairing and recognized antigens remained unknown.

Via the germline V gene (reference sequence), CDR1 is LNHDA and CDR2 SQIVND. From cysteine to phenylalanine, the CDR3 is 12 amino acids long. Only the CDR3 DNA is retained, 36 bases long and in frame from the first base. V is clipped by 6 bases and J by 8 bases, and the sequence between their germline boundaries is 11 bases long. This sequence was found in a man aged 50-79 years with esophageal squamous cell carcinoma. The chain links TRBV19 with TRBJ2-1; the best D guess is TRBD1, with 7 bases matching. The source material was tumor tissue. The CDR3 amino acid sequence is: CASRPRGDEQFF. Read as DNA, the sequence is TGTGCCAGTAGACCCAGGGGGGATGAGCAGTTCTTC.